This T cell receptor beta chain is drawn from a study of cytomegalovirus exposure and HLA in healthy donors. Study-level results: By a later analysis, the bulk of CMV-associated TCR beta chains appeared HLA-restricted. In an earlier analysis, about 87% or about 30%: the productive usage of most TCR beta V segments.

V was clipped by 1 base and J by 6 bases, with 10 bases between them. The CDR3 length is 14 residues. Germline lookup yields CDR1 SGHTA and CDR2 FQGTGA. 13 Jbeta primers and 60 Vbeta primers were used for the PCR. Only in-frame clones appear in the TCRdb table, and some are missing; sequencing was by immunoSEQ multiplex PCR. This sample has about 270,000 clones, with under 80% found just once. To note about this clone: The antigen is unknown.

Sequences were obtained from PBMCs. The chain links TRBV7-3 to TRBJ2-1; possibly TRBD2 for D (7 bases). This receptor was taken from a female donor in good health and CMV-seronegative. Written as DNA, the CDR3 is TGTGCCAGCAGCTTAATGGGAGGGGGCAATGAGCAGTTCTTC. This codes for CASSLMGGGNEQFF.